The source of this T cell receptor beta chain is a study of monozygotic twins with inflammatory bowel disease. Remarks on this clonotype: Its target is unknown.

Study results and caveats: Twins with IBD had fewer clonotypes in common with others than healthy twins, particularly during disease activity.

Following a re-call of the 5' RACE reads, TCRdb has one entry per CDR3 protein and lacks DNA. The sample has some 450,000 distinct CDR3 sequences. This clonotype was sampled from a human donor with ulcerative colitis or Crohn's disease, or a healthy co-twin of an affected twin (not recorded which). The sample taken for sequencing was blood.

This CDR3 reads CSARSRGQYEQYF. The chain carries TRBV20-1 and TRBJ2-7; lacking DNA, the TRBD1 call made by TCRdb goes unchecked. CDR1 is DFQATT and CDR2 is SNEGSKA in the germline V gene (reference sequence). The CDR3 is 13 residues long.